The clone carrying this T cell receptor (beta chain) has more than one count but fewer than ten. The table came from immunoSEQ multiplex PCR; TCRdb's copy has only in-frame clones and leaves some out. The sample shows about 45,000 clones, around 63% of them seen only once. The data belong to a study of radiotherapy plus CTLA-4 blockade in lung cancer. The specimen comprised peripheral blood, sampled from a patient treated with radiotherapy plus ipilimumab. The sequence derives from a human donor with non-small cell lung cancer who had a partial response to radiotherapy plus ipilimumab.

The CDR3 sequence: CASSWTGGLQPQHF. DNA of the CDR3: TGTGCCAGCAGTTGGACAGGGGGTTTACAGCCCCAGCATTTT. The V gene is TRBV6-5, the J gene TRBJ1-5; the match to TRBD1 covers 10 bases. The CDR3 length is 14 residues. J was trimmed by 7 bases and V by 4 bases; bases with no gene match: 4. CDR1 is MNHEY, CDR2 SVGAGI, per germline.